This T cell receptor (beta chain) was captured by sequencing in a study of cytomegalovirus exposure and HLA in healthy donors. Study-level results: In a later analysis, HLA-C alleles had the fewest associated TCRs, DRB1 alleles the most. A later analysis linked fewer than 20,000 TCR beta sequences to HLA alleles at 0.05 false discovery rate.

Germline CDR1 reads LNHDA; CDR2 reads SQIVND (reference sequence). CDR3 size: 15 residues. The V and J ends lost 3 bases and 3 bases, in that order; junction bases with no gene match: 5. 13 Jbeta primers and 60 Vbeta primers were used for the PCR. The table came from immunoSEQ multiplex PCR; TCRdb's copy has only in-frame clones and leaves some out. Here the sample spans under 200,000 clones, around 77% being singletons. Concerning this clone: Antigen: not known.

The chain links TRBV19 to TRBJ2-1, with 7 nucleotides matching TRBD2. The clonotype comes from a man in his fifties or sixties in good health and CMV-seronegative. The sample was PBMCs. For the CDR3, the DNA is TGTGCCAGTAGTATTGGTAGCGGGCGCTACAATGAGCAGTTCTTC. This sequence encodes CASSIGSGRYNEQFF.